This T cell receptor beta chain was recorded in a study of graft-versus-host responses after intestinal transplantation (dated by TCRdb to the early 2020s). Background for the entire study: Recipients received multivisceral, liver-intestinal, or isolated intestinal transplants. Every recipient was given anti-thymocyte globulin induction, then maintenance tacrolimus and steroids for about three years. Graft-versus-host and host-versus-graft alloreactive T cell clones were tracked in the graft, circulation and bone marrow after intestinal transplantation using bulk TCR-beta CDR3 sequencing. To identify alloreactive clones, pre-transplant mixed lymphocyte reaction products were sequenced and compared with unstimulated pre-transplant donor and recipient T cells. The cohort enrolled under 25 intestinal transplant recipients including one retransplant, and a few patients lacking pretransplant specimens were excluded. A peak of at least 4% donor T cells among recipient peripheral blood mononuclear cells was the definition used for donor T cell macrochimerism. Samples from a few later patients were sequenced in-house on an Illumina MiSeq with MiXCR processing rather than by the commercial service.

The library was made by the immunoSEQ multiplex PCR assay. For most patients, genomic DNA was isolated with the Qiagen DNeasy Blood and Tissue Kit and sent frozen to Adaptive Biotechnologies for TCR sequencing. High-throughput TCR-beta CDR3 sequencing of genomic DNA from most patients was performed by Adaptive Biotechnologies. As for the original processing: Adaptive's ImmunoSEQ software was the source of the TCR sequencing data for 18 patients, while a few other patients were processed with MiXCR and VDJtools. To correct CD4 versus CD8 sorting errors, any sequence found in both subsets at a frequency ratio below 5:1 was removed. CDR3 nucleotide sequences shared between donor and recipient were removed because the origin of such sequences could not be assigned. To count as alloreactive, a clone needed at least 2-fold expansion over unstimulated cells and a minimum CFSE-low frequency of 0.002% (template counts) or 0.001% (read counts). Clones detected in sequenced pre-transplant spleen, lymph node, or MLR CFSE-low populations of the donor or recipient were defined as mappable. Cumulative frequency of alloreactive clones was calculated as a percentage of all sequences weighted by copy number. The table comes from immuneACCESS by way of TCRdb, which keeps in-frame sequences with V and J called. Part of the clones is missing from these tables; in studies checked, under half for an unresolved V gene and the rest for unknown reasons. The V and J calls and clone size are taken from that table; D and trimming were inferred from the DNA. The sample data list approximately 81,000 clones, and 80% to 90% of these were observed just once. The ten most abundant clones make up roughly 8% of the sample.

The CDR1 and CDR2 encoded by the germline V gene are MDHEN and SYDVKM. The cysteine opens and the phenylalanine closes a CDR3 of 18 amino acids. Left in the record is the CDR3 DNA by itself, 54 bases read in frame from the first base. V sheds 4 bases and J sheds 5 bases, leaving 23 bases between their ends. Explained via the paper, the time point label denotes: cells obtained before transplantation from donor or recipient. CD3+CD4+ and CD3+CD8+ populations were FACS-sorted from unstimulated pre-transplant donor and recipient cells taken from spleen or lymph nodes. On this clone itself: It lacks a known antigen. Base qualities are not at hand, and no much larger clone is one base apart.

The investigation overall reported the following: Early after transplant, peak levels of circulating GvH clones were associated with declines in HvG clones. In patients with donor T cell macrochimerism, the allografts had high GvH to HvG T cell clonal ratios. The conclusions were limited by the relatively low number and heterogeneity of the intestinal transplant patients. GvH clones were found in recipient bone marrow, and some of the GvH clones appeared earlier in ileal mucosa or blood, which is consistent with an intestinal mucosal origin.

The material sequenced was unstimulated CD8+ T cells sorted from spleen or lymph node cells, taken before transplant. The receptor comes from a human donor who was the organ donor for an intestinal transplant. This receptor chain uses TRBV28 and TRBJ1-4, and the D gene may be TRBD1, 6 bases matching. The nucleotide sequence reads TGTGCCAGCAGTTCAGACCGTCTAGGGGGGCAAGGGAATGAAAAACTGTTTTTT. Translated, this is CASSSDRLGGQGNEKLFF.